A selection of T cell receptor beta chains follows, all from one sample in a study of vaccination and CD4 T cells after COVID-19. TCRdb fed the PCR reads into MiXCR, producing one record per CDR3 protein. Here the sample spans roughly 22,000 distinct CDR3 sequences, around 57% being singletons. The input for sequencing was CD4+ T cells from blood, taken before SARS-CoV-2 vaccination. The receptors shown here come from a human donor who had recovered from COVID-19. Both conserved end residues are part of each CDR3.

>TRBJ1-1|TRBV2
CASSEARGREAFF
>TRBJ1-2|TRBV5-4
CASSLAQTRTGYNYGYTF
>TRBJ1-5|TRBV24-1
CATSVRRIQPQHF
>TRBJ1-5|TRBV28
CASISGGNQPQHF
>TRBJ1-5|TRBV5-6
CASSLRSQPQHF
>TRBJ2-1|TRBV6-5
CASSYSMGNEQFF
>TRBJ1-1|TRBV10-3
CAISAGGVRGTEAFF
>TRBJ2-3|TRBV5-4
CASSFLAGRGGTQYF
>TRBJ1-5|TRBV19
CASSHERVQPQHF
>TRBJ1-2|TRBV20-1
CSATTPGQGDGYTF
>TRBJ2-7|TRBV15
CATSRDVGYEQYF
>TRBJ2-5|TRBV28
CASSPGQGVETQYF
>TRBJ2-7|TRBV28
CASSLSFGDGGYEQYF
>TRBJ2-7|TRBV10-3
CAISGGASGSYEQYF
>TRBJ2-1|TRBV6-5
CASSYRGVGEQFF
>TRBJ2-3|TRBV15
CATSRRTGGTDTQYF
>TRBJ2-2|TRBV20-1
CSASRPRTNTGELFF
>TRBJ2-5|TRBV7-9
CASSSRAVQETQYF
>TRBJ1-2|TRBV2
CASSDRGAGYGYTF
>TRBJ1-5|TRBV28
CASSLRLIGQPQHF
>TRBJ2-7|TRBV20-1
CSARDVAGVQYEQYF
>TRBJ1-5|TRBV28
CASSTMDRGRDQPQHF
>TRBJ1-6|TRBV20-1
CSASPESSYNSPLHF
>TRBJ1-5|TRBV20-1
CSARPGRNQPQHF
>TRBJ1-6|TRBV19
CASSIQILTGKDNSPLHF
>TRBJ2-7|TRBV7-2
CASSLDQGAYEQYF
>TRBJ1-2|TRBV27
CASSLGTNYGYTF
>TRBJ2-2|TRBV20-1
CSASGQGANTGELFF
>TRBJ1-4|TRBV6-1
CASSAFRVAEKLFF
>TRBJ2-3|TRBV20-1
CSAPRPTGPFTDTQYF
>TRBJ2-7|TRBV6-2/TRBV6-3
CASSDKTGYEQYF
>TRBJ1-2|TRBV27
CASGRGYYGYTF
>TRBJ1-2|TRBV18
CASSDSFQATTHF
>TRBJ2-2|TRBV5-4
CASSPGESGRMFF
>TRBJ1-2|TRBV20-1
CSAPRDRNYGYTF
>TRBJ2-5|TRBV6-1
CASSRPPQLGETQYF
>TRBJ2-3|TRBV20-1
CSARTPSRVSTDTQYF
>TRBJ1-5|TRBV7-6
CASSLIPGGNQPQHF
>TRBJ1-2|TRBV10-3
CATTGDGYGYTF
>TRBJ2-1|TRBV20-1
CSARDGGVMRDEQFF
>TRBJ2-2|TRBV7-8
CASSSSPRTGTGELFF
>TRBJ2-7|TRBV20-1
CSARDSARRTYEQYF
>TRBJ2-3|TRBV2
CASTTLDTQYF
>TRBJ2-5|TRBV19
CASRQGATETQYF
>TRBJ2-7|TRBV20-1
CSAREGDGRYEQYF
>TRBJ2-3|TRBV28
CASSLRGDDTQYF
>TRBJ2-6|TRBV19
CASSIGTGTGANVLTF
>TRBJ2-2|TRBV19
CASSPAWGSDTGELFF
>TRBJ1-1|TRBV27
CASRSLSSLPPVTEAFF
>TRBJ1-1|TRBV2
CASRRQGSNTEAFF
>TRBJ2-7|TRBV7-8
CASSLAAIALEGEQYF
>TRBJ2-2|TRBV7-2
CASSLGSGRGTTGELFF
>TRBJ1-1|TRBV27
CASSLGQGRGKNTEAFF
>TRBJ2-7|TRBV7-9
CASSLAAGSYEQYF